This T cell receptor beta chain is drawn from a study of control samples from healthy donors and cancer patients. The assay was immunoSEQ multiplex PCR, and TCRdb's table has in-frame clones only and misses some. The sample lists some 70,000 clones; 83% were seen once. The V gene lost 6 bases and the J gene lost 6 bases, with 15 bases spanning the gap. Germline V gives CDR1 SGHDN, CDR2 FVKESK. The CDR3 length is 13 residues. The V and J genes are TRBV14 and TRBJ2-7; weak D call: TRBD2 (5 bases). The TCR originated in a man aged 60 to 75 in good health. The sample was blood. The CDR3 loop is CASSFGLAVEQYF. The DNA for the CDR3 is TGTGCCAGCAGTTTCGGACTCGCCGTCGAGCAGTACTTC. The full variable domain, with the rest looked up from reference TRBV14 and TRBJ2-7, is EAGVTQFPSHSVIEKGQTVTLRCDPISGHDNLYWYRRVMGKEIKFLLHFVKESKQDESGMPNNRFLAERTGGTYSTLKVQPAELEDSGVYFCASSFGLAVEQYFGPGTRLTVT.